This TCR beta chain was recovered during a study of CD8+ T cells in alopecia areata. RNA extraction was followed by reverse transcription into cDNA, which acted as the sequencing template. Only in-frame clones appear in the TCRdb table, and some are missing; sequencing was by immunoSEQ multiplex PCR. The profile shows approximately 150,000 clones, 85% to 90% of them singletons. The J segment lost 4 bases and the V segment lost 5 bases, leaving 10 bases of the junction unmatched. This CDR3 is 14 amino acids long. Per the germline V gene, CDR1 is SQVTM and CDR2 is ANQGSEA. The sequences come from CD8+ T cells sorted from blood, collected at week 0. The sequence came from a human donor with alopecia areata. This chain links TRBV29-1 with TRBJ2-7; 8 nucleotides align to TRBD1. The CDR3 DNA is TGCAGCGTTAACACTAAGGACAGGGAGTACGAGCAGTACTTC. The encoded protein is CSVNTKDREYEQYF.